This T cell receptor beta chain was documented in a study of blood T cell repertoires in COVID-19. Looking at the study overall: Acute and convalescent COVID-19 specimens originated in the United States, Italy and Spain. Nucleic acid was either cDNA or gDNA, and it came from T cells, B-cell-depleted T cells, or PBMCs.

Study processing details: Reference gene primers were amplified, and this amplification served to estimate nucleated cell counts. Sequencing used immunoSEQ multiplex PCR; TCRdb keeps in-frame clones, though not all of them. That table is the source of V, J and clone size, and D and trimming were worked out from the DNA. Among approximately 93,000 clones listed, around 90% were seen once. Recruited during active infection, patients (from Seattle) were subsequently followed longitudinally. The V gene end was trimmed by 6 bases and the J gene end by 0 bases; junction bases not matched to a gene: 1. CDR3 length: 14 residues. Germline V gene data show CDR1 as SNHLY and CDR2 as FYNNEI.

The sample taken for sequencing was peripheral blood. The TCR sequence derives from a man aged 45 to 65 with COVID-19, enrolled during active disease. The chain employs TRBV2 and TRBJ2-2; 7 bases match TRBD1. CDR3 sequence: CASRTGTNTGELFF. As DNA, the CDR3 is TGTGCCAGCAGGACAGGGACGAACACCGGGGAGCTGTTTTTT.